This record covers a single T cell receptor beta chain. The antigen remains undetermined. This could be a read error, since a much larger clone is one nucleotide away. This CDR3 region has 15 residues. The data derive from a study of CD8 T cells in ankylosing spondylitis. Study-level findings and limits: One TCR beta motif, made up of about 8 highly homologous variants, appeared characteristic of ankylosing spondylitis blood. CD8+ cells made up the disease-linked clones, which were relatively rare in peripheral blood. Reportedly, significant enrichment of disease-linked clones occurred in matched ankylosing spondylitis synovial fluid. Prior literature has documented some motif variants in synovial fluid and blood from reactive arthritis.

For TCR beta, libraries came from quantitative 5'-RACE with molecular barcodes. TCRdb called the 5' RACE reads again in MiXCR, with one record for every CDR3 protein. This sample has around 490,000 distinct CDR3 sequences, with about 5.4% found just once. The chain combines TRBV12-3 or TRBV12-4 with TRBJ2-2, with D perhaps TRBD2 (6 bases). Material for sequencing was blood, either unsorted or a sorted T cell fraction (not recorded which). The source of this sequence is a male donor with ankylosing spondylitis. The DNA for the CDR3 is TGTGCCACCAGTCCACGCCTGGAGGGTACCGGGGAGCTGTTTTTT. Its translation is CATSPRLEGTGELFF.